The rows below give T cell receptor beta chains drawn from one sample of a study of blood T cell repertoires in COVID-19. Sequencing used immunoSEQ multiplex PCR; TCRdb keeps in-frame clones, though not all of them. The profile shows approximately 100,000 clones, approximately 80% of them singletons. Sequenced input: peripheral blood. The receptors here all came from a woman in her forties or fifties with acute or convalescent COVID-19. Both conserved end residues are trimmed from each CDR3.

TRBV28	ASSAAGGDQPQH
TRBV11-2	ASSSLGEVSTDTQY
TRBV6-5	ASSYGGADGYT
TRBV14	ASSQGQTFRGAF
TRBV6-1	ASSEGQRGEQF
TRBV7-9	ASSYSGDHNEQF
TRBV19	ASSSPGDRGLSSGANVLT
TRBV7-9	ASSRQLDRGRDEQY
TRBV11-2	ASSPTGSEREKLF
TRBV3-1/TRBV3-2	ASSPPVQRGYQETQY
TRBV12-3/TRBV12-4	ASSLGLDREAF
TRBV19	ASSIQRDSYEQY
TRBV4-2	ASSQGPTSTDTQY
TRBV6-1	ASSDGTGTSPLH
TRBV3-1/TRBV3-2	ASSQEVGTGANTEAF
TRBV5-1	ASSLGTDYYGYT
TRBV5-6	ASSSYYRENTEAF
TRBV2	ASSPWGRDTEAF
TRBV28	ASSSNNEQF
TRBV18	ASSPLPTGSLNYGYT
TRBV7-8	ASSFGLNTEAF
TRBV5-1	ASSTGTGFYEQY
TRBV5-1	ASSPRQGAGYGYT
TRBV7-2	ASSLGQGTNYGYT
TRBV5-5	ASSLSGESTQY
TRBV27	ASHILGQGSTEAF